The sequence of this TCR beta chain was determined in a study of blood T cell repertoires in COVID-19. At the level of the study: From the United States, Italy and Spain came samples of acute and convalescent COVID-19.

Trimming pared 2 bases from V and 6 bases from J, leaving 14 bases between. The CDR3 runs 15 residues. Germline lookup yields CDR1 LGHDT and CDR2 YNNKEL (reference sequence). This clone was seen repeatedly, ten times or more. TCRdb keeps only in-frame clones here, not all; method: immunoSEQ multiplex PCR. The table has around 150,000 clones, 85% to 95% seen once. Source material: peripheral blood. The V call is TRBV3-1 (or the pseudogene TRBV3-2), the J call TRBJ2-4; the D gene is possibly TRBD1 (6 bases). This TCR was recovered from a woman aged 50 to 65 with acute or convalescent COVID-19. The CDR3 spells CASSQRTAGTNIQYF. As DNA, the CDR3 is TGTGCCAGCAGCCAAAGGACAGCCGGGACAAACATTCAGTACTTC.